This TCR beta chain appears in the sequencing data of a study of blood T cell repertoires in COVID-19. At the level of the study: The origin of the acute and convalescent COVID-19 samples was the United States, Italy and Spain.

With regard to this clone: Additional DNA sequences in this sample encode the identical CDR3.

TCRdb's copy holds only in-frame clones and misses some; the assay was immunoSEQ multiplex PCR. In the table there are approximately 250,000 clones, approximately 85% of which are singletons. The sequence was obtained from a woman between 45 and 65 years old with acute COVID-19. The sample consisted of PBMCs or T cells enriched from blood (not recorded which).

This CDR3 is CASSSTPYEQYF. The CDR3 coding sequence is TGTGCCAGCAGCTCAACACCCTACGAGCAGTACTTC. The chain links TRBV7-9 to TRBJ2-7; D is uncertain. Germline V gene data show CDR1 as SEHNR and CDR2 as FQNEAQ (reference sequence). V was cut by 4 bases and J by 2 bases, with 6 bases left in between. This CDR3 contains 12 residues.